A single TCR beta chain is shown here with its context. Which antigen it targets is not known. Per-nucleotide qualities are absent, and no much larger clonotype sits a single base away. The junction shows trimming of 4 bases on V and 2 bases on J, and the gene matches do not reach 4 bases of it. The CDR3 contains 14 residues, cysteine and phenylalanine counted. The CDR3 DNA has 42 bases and is translated from base 1. Reading the germline V gene gives CDR1 SGDLS and CDR2 YYNGEE. TCRbeta CDR3 regions were amplified from genomic DNA using the immunoSEQ Assay, a bias-controlled multiplex PCR. Per the source publication's procedure: The number of nucleated cells in each sample was estimated by amplification of reference gene primers within the assay. To quantify the absolute abundance of each unique TCRbeta CDR3 rearrangement, sequence reads were collapsed and filtered. Productive Simpson clonality was computed per sample as the square root of Simpson's diversity index over productive rearrangements. TCRdb carries this immuneACCESS record with in-frame sequences only. Its versions omit some clonotypes, under half of them owing to an unresolved V gene in the studies checked, with the rest unexplained. That table gives V, J and clone size, and the DNA gave D and trimming. The sample data list about 150,000 clones, and roughly 80% of these were observed just once. The ten biggest clones cover about 29% of the sample.

The data are from a study of blood T cell repertoires in COVID-19 (dated by TCRdb to 2019 to 2021). Regarding the study in general: Collaborator samples came from the United States, Italy and Spain and covered acute and convalescent phases of COVID-19. The prospective study material was composed of cDNA or gDNA derived from T cells, B-cell-depleted T cells, or PBMCs. The dataset comprised deeply sampled blood TCRbeta repertoires from subjects exposed to, actively infected with, or recovered from COVID-19. The repertoires were made available in a free public database intended to serve as a resource for research on the immune response to SARS-CoV-2. The samples were drawn from the first 160 participants of the ongoing ImmuneRACE study and from 1,254 subjects provided by 6 global collaborators. Nearly every sample came with metadata listing a de-identified subject ID, COVID-19 status, age in years and sex. HLA class I and class II types, where available, came from metadata supplied by the sample provider rather than from assay-based typing. Broad study findings and their caveats: The amount of clinical and demographic metadata varied by source and participant and was provided uncurated.

Whole blood was collected in K2EDTA tubes by collaborating institutions according to the institutions' own protocols. For TCRbeta analysis, collaborator samples were shipped as frozen whole blood, as isolated PBMCs, or as DNA extracted from either sample type. This receptor chain uses TRBV9 and TRBJ2-5; the central 8 bases match TRBD2. Sequencing was done on a sample of peripheral blood. The TCR comes from a woman aged 60-70 years with acute or convalescent COVID-19. The nucleotide sequence reads as follows: TGTGCCAGCAGCCGCGGGGGGCGACAAGAGACCCAGTACTTC. This translates into CASSRGGRQETQYF.